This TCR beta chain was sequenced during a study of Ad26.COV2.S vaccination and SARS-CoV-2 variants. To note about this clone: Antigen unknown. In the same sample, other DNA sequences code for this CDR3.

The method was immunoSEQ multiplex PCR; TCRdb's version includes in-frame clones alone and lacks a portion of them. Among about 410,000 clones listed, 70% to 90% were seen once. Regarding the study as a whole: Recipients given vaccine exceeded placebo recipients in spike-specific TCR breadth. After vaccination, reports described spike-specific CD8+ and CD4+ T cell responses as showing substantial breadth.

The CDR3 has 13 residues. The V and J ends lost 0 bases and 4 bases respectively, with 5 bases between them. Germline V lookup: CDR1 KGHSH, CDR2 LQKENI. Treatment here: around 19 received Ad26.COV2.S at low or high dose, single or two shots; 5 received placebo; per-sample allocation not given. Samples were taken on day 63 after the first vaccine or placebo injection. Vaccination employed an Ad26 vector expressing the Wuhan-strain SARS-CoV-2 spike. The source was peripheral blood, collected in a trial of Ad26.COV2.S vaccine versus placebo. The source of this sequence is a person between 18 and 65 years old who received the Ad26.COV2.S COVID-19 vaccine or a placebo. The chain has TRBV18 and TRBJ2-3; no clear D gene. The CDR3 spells CASSPPGADTQYF. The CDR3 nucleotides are TGTGCCAGCTCACCACCGGGCGCAGATACGCAGTATTTT.